A selection of T cell receptor beta chains follows, all from one sample in a study of OX40 agonist ivuxolimab in advanced cancers. Measured with immunoSEQ multiplex PCR; TCRdb has only the in-frame clones, and not every one. The repertoire consists of about 17,000 clones, with 60% to 85% occurring once and the leading ten covering approximately 49%. Source: CD4+ or CD8+ T cells sorted from blood, taken in a trial of the OX40 agonist ivuxolimab. These receptor sequences come from an adult with an advanced solid tumor such as melanoma, head and neck, liver or kidney cancer. CDR3s include the opening cysteine and the closing phenylalanine or tryptophan. The D gene is left open where the match is weak. The listing skips clone size in some rows; elsewhere it reads once, few, many or a size class.

J gene: TRBJ1-2
CDR3 length: 15
D gene: TRBD1
V gene: TRBV19
clone size: few
CDR3 DNA: TGTGCCAGTAGTATAGTCTGGACAGGGAGGCTTGGCTACACCTTC
CDR3 protein: CASSIVWTGRLGYTF

J gene: TRBJ1-1
CDR3 length: 15
D gene: -
V gene: TRBV5-6
clone size: -
CDR3 DNA: TGTGCCAGCAGCTTGCCCTCGGTACGTCTGGCTGAAGCTTTCTTT
CDR3 protein: CASSLPSVRLAEAFF

J gene: TRBJ2-7
CDR3 length: 14
D gene: TRBD1
V gene: TRBV28
clone size: -
CDR3 DNA: TGTGCCAGCAGCCGGGACAGGGGTTTCGACGAGCAGTACTTC
CDR3 protein: CASSRDRGFDEQYF

J gene: TRBJ2-7
CDR3 length: 13
D gene: -
V gene: TRBV4-3
clone size: -
CDR3 DNA: TGCGCCAGCAGCCGGAAAGGCGGCCACGAGCAGTACTTC
CDR3 protein: CASSRKGGHEQYF

J gene: TRBJ2-3
CDR3 length: 17
D gene: -
V gene: TRBV11-2
clone size: few
CDR3 DNA: TGTGCCAGCAGCTTAGAACGAGGCAGGGGGAGGTTAGATACGCAGTATTTT
CDR3 protein: CASSLERGRGRLDTQYF

J gene: TRBJ2-2
CDR3 length: 15
D gene: TRBD1
V gene: TRBV4-3
clone size: -
CDR3 DNA: TGCGCCAGCAGCCCCGGGACAGGGAACACCGGGGAGCTGTTTTTT
CDR3 protein: CASSPGTGNTGELFF

J gene: TRBJ2-1
CDR3 length: 15
D gene: -
V gene: TRBV6-4
clone size: -
CDR3 DNA: TGTGCCAGCAGTGACTCGGCGGGCTCCTACAATGAGCAGTTCTTC
CDR3 protein: CASSDSAGSYNEQFF

J gene: TRBJ1-4
CDR3 length: 16
D gene: TRBD1
V gene: TRBV7-8
clone size: -
CDR3 DNA: TGTGCCAGCAGCTCGGACAGGGGGGCAACTAATGAAAAACTGTTTTTT
CDR3 protein: CASSSDRGATNEKLFF

J gene: TRBJ1-4
CDR3 length: 15
D gene: -
V gene: TRBV4-1
clone size: once
CDR3 DNA: TGCGCCAGCAGCCAAGTCTTCGGGGGCGGTGAAAAACTGTTTTTT
CDR3 protein: CASSQVFGGGEKLFF

J gene: TRBJ2-5
CDR3 length: 14
D gene: -
V gene: TRBV7-3
clone size: -
CDR3 DNA: TGTGCCAGCAGCTTGAGGGGCCCCCTAGGGACCCAGTACTTC
CDR3 protein: CASSLRGPLGTQYF

J gene: TRBJ1-1
CDR3 length: 14
D gene: -
V gene: TRBV6-5
clone size: -
CDR3 DNA: TGTGCCAGCAGTTACACAGGGCCGAACACTGAAGCTTTCTTT
CDR3 protein: CASSYTGPNTEAFF

J gene: TRBJ2-7
CDR3 length: 15
D gene: TRBD2
V gene: TRBV6-5
clone size: -
CDR3 DNA: TGTGCCAGCAGTCAAGTCAGCGGGAGAACCTACGAGCAGTACTTC
CDR3 protein: CASSQVSGRTYEQYF

J gene: TRBJ2-7
CDR3 length: 13
D gene: -
V gene: TRBV6-5
clone size: -
CDR3 DNA: TGTGCCAGCAGTGGTGACAGTCGGTGGGAGCAGTACTTC
CDR3 protein: CASSGDSRWEQYF

J gene: TRBJ1-1
CDR3 length: 14
D gene: -
V gene: TRBV5-1
clone size: -
CDR3 DNA: TGCGCCAGCAGCTTGGGGGTATGGGGCACTGAAGCTTTCTTT
CDR3 protein: CASSLGVWGTEAFF

J gene: TRBJ1-2
CDR3 length: 11
D gene: -
V gene: TRBV6-5
clone size: -
CDR3 DNA: TGTGCCAGCATCCAAGGCGGGCGATACACCTTC
CDR3 protein: CASIQGGRYTF

J gene: TRBJ1-2
CDR3 length: 12
D gene: -
V gene: TRBV4-1
clone size: medium-sized
CDR3 DNA: TGCGCCAGCAGCGAGGGGCTGGATGGCTACACCTTC
CDR3 protein: CASSEGLDGYTF

J gene: TRBJ2-3
CDR3 length: 16
D gene: -
V gene: TRBV9
clone size: -
CDR3 DNA: TGTGCCAGCAGCGTAGCATCTGGGGGGCAGGCAGATACGCAGTATTTT
CDR3 protein: CASSVASGGQADTQYF

J gene: TRBJ1-2
CDR3 length: 12
D gene: -
V gene: TRBV9
clone size: few
CDR3 DNA: TGTGCCAGCAGCGCGTCATCGGGCGGCTACACCTTC
CDR3 protein: CASSASSGGYTF

J gene: TRBJ2-2
CDR3 length: 14
D gene: -
V gene: TRBV27
clone size: -
CDR3 DNA: TGTGCCAGCAGTTACGGGAAGAACACCGGGGAGCTGTTTTTT
CDR3 protein: CASSYGKNTGELFF

J gene: TRBJ2-7
CDR3 length: 15
D gene: TRBD2
V gene: TRBV6-4
clone size: few
CDR3 DNA: TGTGCCAGCAGTTACTCGGCTAGCGGGGGCTACGAGCAGTACTTC
CDR3 protein: CASSYSASGGYEQYF

J gene: TRBJ2-3
CDR3 length: 16
D gene: -
V gene: TRBV6-4
clone size: -
CDR3 DNA: TGTGCCAGCAGTGACTCCGTGGAGGGGGACACAGATACGCAGTATTTT
CDR3 protein: CASSDSVEGDTDTQYF

J gene: TRBJ1-1
CDR3 length: 16
D gene: -
V gene: TRBV7-2
clone size: -
CDR3 DNA: TGTGCCAGCAGCCATTCTTTGGCAGGCGGGAACACTGAAGCTTTCTTT
CDR3 protein: CASSHSLAGGNTEAFF

J gene: TRBJ2-1
CDR3 length: 15
D gene: TRBD2
V gene: TRBV9
clone size: -
CDR3 DNA: TGTGCCAGCAGCCAGACTAGCGGGAGTAACGATGAGCAGTTCTTC
CDR3 protein: CASSQTSGSNDEQFF

J gene: TRBJ2-3
CDR3 length: 15
D gene: -
V gene: TRBV6-5
clone size: once
CDR3 DNA: TGTGCCAGCAGTTACCTCGGGCCCCCCACAGATACGCAGTATTTT
CDR3 protein: CASSYLGPPTDTQYF

J gene: TRBJ1-5
CDR3 length: 14
D gene: TRBD1
V gene: TRBV10-3
clone size: -
CDR3 DNA: TGTGCCATCAGTGACCCGACAGGGGGCCAGCCCCAGCATTTT
CDR3 protein: CAISDPTGGQPQHF

J gene: TRBJ1-5
CDR3 length: 15
D gene: -
V gene: TRBV14
clone size: -
CDR3 DNA: TGTGCCAGCAGCCAAGTCTACCGGCTCAATCAGCCCCAGCATTTT
CDR3 protein: CASSQVYRLNQPQHF

J gene: TRBJ2-1
CDR3 length: 20
D gene: TRBD2
V gene: TRBV10-3
clone size: -
CDR3 DNA: TGTGCCATCAGTGAGTTCGGAGTTACTAGCGGGAGGCCCTCCTACAATGAGCAGTTCTTC
CDR3 protein: CAISEFGVTSGRPSYNEQFF

J gene: TRBJ2-3
CDR3 length: 15
D gene: -
V gene: TRBV4-3
clone size: -
CDR3 DNA: TGCGCCAGCAGCCAAGGGGGGCGAGGCACAGATACGCAGTATTTT
CDR3 protein: CASSQGGRGTDTQYF

J gene: TRBJ1-2
CDR3 length: 13
D gene: -
V gene: TRBV7-9
clone size: -
CDR3 DNA: TGTGCCAGCACCAGGTCTGGAAGGGATGGCTACACCTTC
CDR3 protein: CASTRSGRDGYTF

J gene: TRBJ2-7
CDR3 length: 14
D gene: TRBD1
V gene: TRBV7-9
clone size: -
CDR3 DNA: TGTGCCAGCAGAGGACAGGGGGCGCCCGACGAGCAGTACTTC
CDR3 protein: CASRGQGAPDEQYF

J gene: TRBJ2-7
CDR3 length: 14
D gene: TRBD1
V gene: TRBV11-2
clone size: -
CDR3 DNA: TGTGCCAGCAGCTTAGGACAGGGTGGCTACGAGCAGTACTTC
CDR3 protein: CASSLGQGGYEQYF